These 2 T cell receptor beta chains share one sample of origin, sequenced in a study of tumor-infiltrating lymphocytes in primary liver carcinoma. Production of TCR beta cDNA used 500 ng total RNA together with a constant-region primer. Researchers made the TCR beta libraries by running three nested multiplex PCR rounds with slightly modified ARM-PCR. Primers for the first two PCR rounds were TRBV1-TRBV30 forward primers and a C-beta reverse primer (around 11 cycles per round). TCRdb re-called the multiplex PCR reads with MiXCR, one entry per CDR3 protein. The sample carries 95,000 to 150,000 distinct CDR3 sequences, approximately 70% recorded once. Joint extraction of RNA and DNA used roughly 18-34 mg of bulk tissue that was unsorted. Sequenced: liver tumor tissue from sampling region 1. Subset here: tumor region T1, superior pole. All receptors derive from a woman aged 60-75 years with primary liver carcinoma and hepatitis B virus infection.

Remarks on this clonotype: A much bigger clone sits one base away, suggesting this may be a read error. The CDR3 reads CASSLAAGVITDTQYF. CDR3 bases: TGTGCCAGCAGCTTGGCAGCGGGTGTTATCACAGATACGCAGTATTTT. The rearrangement uses TRBV5-5 and TRBJ2-3; D is perhaps TRBD2 (6 bases). This CDR3 comprises 16 residues. V shed 0 bases and J shed 2 bases, with 13 bases lying between them. Germline values: CDR1 SGHKS, CDR2 YYEKEE (reference sequence).

The chain carries TRBV5-1 and TRBJ2-1; 9 nucleotides agree with TRBD2. The CDR3 extends over 16 amino acids. Germline assignment: CDR1 SGHRS and CDR2 YFSETQ. After removal of 5 bases from V and 4 bases from J, the junction contained 10 bases not matched to a gene. CDR3 region: CASRVDPSGTYNEQFF. The CDR3 coding sequence is TGCGCCAGCAGAGTGGATCCTAGCGGGACTTACAATGAGCAGTTCTTC.